This T cell receptor (beta chain) was observed in a study of cytomegalovirus exposure and HLA in healthy donors. It was with 60 Vbeta and 13 Jbeta primers that the PCR ran. Assay: immunoSEQ multiplex PCR; the TCRdb copy retains only in-frame clones and omits some. The sample is made up of some 83,000 clones, and the top ten hold 1% to 1.4% of it. V was shortened by 6 bases and J by 4 bases, with 12 bases between the two germline ends. This CDR3 contains 13 residues. Germline V lookup: CDR1 PRHDT, CDR2 FYEKMQ (reference sequence). This clonotype was sampled from a woman aged 30 to 39 in good health and CMV-seronegative. The chain links TRBV13 to TRBJ2-5; possibly TRBD2 for D (5 bases). The sequencing sample was made of PBMCs. CDR3 DNA: TGTGCCAGCAGTCCATCCGAGGGAGAGACCCAGTACTTC. Protein: CASSPSEGETQYF.